This note documents a single T cell receptor beta chain sequence. Sequencing used immunoSEQ multiplex PCR; TCRdb keeps in-frame clones, though not all of them. The sample carries some 660,000 clones, about 89% recorded once. The sample originates from a study of shared T cell receptors in the human thymus. The same data also contributed to another study, on human thymus T cells. From that second work: The study used thymus tissue resected during corrective heart surgery. Apparent skewing of V and J gene usage characterized both thymic and blood repertoires. Thymic TCR repertoires of unrelated people reportedly overlapped highly.

The sequence derives from a boy in the first two years of life with a congenital heart defect. Specimen: thymocytes.

The CDR3 region has the DNA TGTGCCAGCAGTGTCTCGGGGCGCGGCGTTGGTGGCTACACCTTC. This encodes CASSVSGRGVGGYTF. The genes are TRBV6-4 and TRBJ1-2, with TRBD1 as a possible D gene (5 bases). The CDR3 sequence is 15 residues long. V was cut by 4 bases and J by 7 bases, with 19 bases left in between. CDR1 MRHNA and CDR2 SNTAGT come from the germline V gene.